This T cell receptor beta chain came from a study of tumor and adjacent non-tumor tissue in lung cancer. Study details: Histology: about a dozen adenocarcinoma, a couple of squamous cell carcinoma, 1 small cell lung cancer.

Trimming stripped 3 bases from V and 3 bases from J, with 12 bases between. This CDR3 has 15 amino acids. Study-level results: Significantly higher TCR diversity was found in tumor than normal lung.

Three rounds of nested PCR, following a modified ARM-PCR protocol, produced the TCRbeta library. TCRdb redid the calling of the multiplex PCR reads with MiXCR, one entry per CDR3 protein. Among tens of thousands of distinct CDR3 sequences listed, around two thirds were seen once. Turning to this clonotype: The antigen is not known. This may come from a read error, since a much larger clone is one base off.

RNA was extracted from bulk tissue without any cell sorting. The normal lung tissue was taken more than 3 cm from the tumor edge. The sample consisted of distant non-tumor lung tissue. The rearrangement joins TRBV12-3 or TRBV12-4 to TRBJ1-5, with TRBD1 as a possible D gene (6 bases). This sequence was found in a woman between 45 and 60 years old with non-small cell lung cancer. CDR3 DNA: TGTGCCAGCAGTTTTCAGGGGTTTGACAATCAGCCCCAGCATTTT. Its translation: CASSFQGFDNQPQHF.